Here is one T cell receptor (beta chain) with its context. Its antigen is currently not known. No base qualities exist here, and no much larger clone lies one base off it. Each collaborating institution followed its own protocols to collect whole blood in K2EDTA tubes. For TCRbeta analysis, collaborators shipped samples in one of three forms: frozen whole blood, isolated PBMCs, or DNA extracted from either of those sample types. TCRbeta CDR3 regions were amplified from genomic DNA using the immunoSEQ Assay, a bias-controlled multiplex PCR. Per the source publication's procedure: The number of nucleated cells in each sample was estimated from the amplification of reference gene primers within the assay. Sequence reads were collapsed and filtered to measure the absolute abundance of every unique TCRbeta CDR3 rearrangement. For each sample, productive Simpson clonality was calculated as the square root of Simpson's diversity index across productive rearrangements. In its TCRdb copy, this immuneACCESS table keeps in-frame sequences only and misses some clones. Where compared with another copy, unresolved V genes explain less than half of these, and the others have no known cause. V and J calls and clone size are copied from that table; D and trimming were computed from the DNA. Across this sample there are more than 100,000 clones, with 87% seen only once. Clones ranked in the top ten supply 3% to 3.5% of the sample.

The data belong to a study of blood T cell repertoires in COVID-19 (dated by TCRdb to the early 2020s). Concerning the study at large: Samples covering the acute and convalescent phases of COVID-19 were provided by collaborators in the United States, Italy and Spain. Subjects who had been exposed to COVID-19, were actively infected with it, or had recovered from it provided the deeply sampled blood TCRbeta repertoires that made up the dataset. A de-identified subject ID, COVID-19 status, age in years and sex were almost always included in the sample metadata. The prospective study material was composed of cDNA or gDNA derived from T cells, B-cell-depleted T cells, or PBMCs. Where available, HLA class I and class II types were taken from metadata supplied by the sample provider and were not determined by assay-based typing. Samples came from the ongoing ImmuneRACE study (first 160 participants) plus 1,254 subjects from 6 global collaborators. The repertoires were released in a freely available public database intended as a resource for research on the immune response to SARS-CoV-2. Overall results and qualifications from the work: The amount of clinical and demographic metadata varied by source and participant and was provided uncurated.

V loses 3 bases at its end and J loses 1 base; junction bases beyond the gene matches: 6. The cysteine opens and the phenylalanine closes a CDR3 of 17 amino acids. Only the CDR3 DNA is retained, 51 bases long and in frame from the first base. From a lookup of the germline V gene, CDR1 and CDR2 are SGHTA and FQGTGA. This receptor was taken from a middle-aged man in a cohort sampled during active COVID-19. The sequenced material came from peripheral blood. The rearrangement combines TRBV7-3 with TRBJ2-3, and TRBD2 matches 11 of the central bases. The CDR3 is CASSFTLAGGRTDTQYF. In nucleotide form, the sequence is TGTGCCAGCAGCTTCACTCTAGCGGGGGGCCGCACAGATACGCAGTATTTT.